The 18 T cell receptor beta chains in this list originate from one sample, sequenced in a study of neurological immune-mediated disorders. TCRdb analysed the 5' RACE reads with MiXCR anew, one entry per CDR3 protein. The repertoire holds about 22,000 distinct CDR3 sequences, with around 6% as singletons. The source material was CD8+ T cells from blood. The receptors originated from a man aged 18 to 29 in good health.

Many counts were recorded for this clonotype. V is TRBV4-2 and J is TRBJ2-1; 7 nucleotides match TRBD2. Germline lookup yields CDR1 LGHNA and CDR2 YNFKEQ. The trim removed 1 base at V and 5 bases at J, leaving 8 bases unmatched. The CDR3 loop spans 16 amino acids. CDR3 nucleotides: TGTGCCAGCAGCCAAGCCCTCGGGACTACCCACAATGAGCAGTTCTTC. Its translation: CASSQALGTTHNEQFF.

CDR3 region: CASRPTGYAEAFF. Here the CDR3 DNA reads TGTGCCAGCAGGCCAACAGGGTACGCTGAAGCTTTCTTT. This rearrangement joins TRBV5-4 to TRBJ1-1, with a tentative D call TRBD1 (6 bases). Looked up from germline, CDR1 is SGHNT and CDR2 is YYREEE (reference sequence). There are 13 residues in the CDR3. V was pared by 5 bases and J by 6 bases, with 14 bases between. Using reference TRBV5-4 and TRBJ1-1 for the parts outside the CDR3, the full variable domain is ETGVTQSPTHLIKTRGQQVTLRCSSQSGHNTVSWYQQALGQGPQFIFQYYREEENGRGNFPPRFSGLQFPNYSSELNVNALELDDSALYLCASRPTGYAEAFFGQGTRLTVV.

Many counts were recorded for this clonotype. The rearrangement uses TRBV29-1 and TRBJ1-1; 8 positions agree with TRBD1. Germline V CDR1 and CDR2: SQVTM, ANQGSEA. After removal of 5 bases from V and 3 bases from J, the junction contained 5 bases not matched to a gene. CDR3 length equals 13 residues. CDR3 amino acids: CSVPGGLDTEAFF. CDR3 in DNA: TGCAGCGTTCCAGGGGGCTTGGACACTGAAGCTTTCTTT.

This clonotype was recorded many times. This rearrangement joins TRBV27 to TRBJ2-1; D remains ambiguous. CDR3 size: 16 residues. Per germline, CDR1 MNHEY and CDR2 SMNVEV (reference sequence). Trimming shortened V by 3 bases and J by 5 bases, and 17 bases separated the two germline ends. In nucleotides, the CDR3 is TGTGCCAGCAGTTTCCCCGGTCGCCGTCCCAACAATGAGCAGTTCTTC. Its translation is CASSFPGRRPNNEQFF.

This clonotype occurred many times. The V gene is TRBV5-1, the J gene TRBJ2-7; D is undetermined. The V gene's germline CDR1 is SGHRS and CDR2 YFSETQ. Deletions cut 4 bases from V and 2 bases from J, with 13 bases between. This CDR3 region has 14 residues. In nucleotides, the CDR3 is TGCGCCAGCAGCCGGGCGGCGGAAGCCTACGAGCAGTACTTC. Amino acid sequence: CASSRAAEAYEQYF.

This clonotype was observed at least ten times. The rearrangement uses TRBV5-6 and TRBJ2-7, with D uncertain. Germline CDR1 reads SGHDT; CDR2 reads YYEEEE. The CDR3 extends over 15 amino acids. Trimming shortened V by 3 bases and J by 4 bases, and 17 bases separated the two germline ends. Here the CDR3 reads CASSSGLGFPYEQYF. CDR3 nucleotides: TGTGCCAGCAGCTCGGGCCTTGGGTTCCCTTACGAGCAGTACTTC.

This clonotype was seen repeatedly, ten times or more. The V and J genes are TRBV29-1 and TRBJ2-7; D is unresolved. The CDR3 is 15 residues long. V was shortened by 1 base and J by 6 bases, with 19 bases between the two germline ends. Per the germline V gene, CDR1 is SQVTM and CDR2 is ANQGSEA. CDR3 DNA: TGCAGCGTTGAAGTTTGGCTTACCCTAGAAGGCGAGCAGTACTTC. It translates to CSVEVWLTLEGEQYF.

The table lists this clonotype with many counts. V gene TRBV3-1 combines with J gene TRBJ2-1; 10 nucleotides agree with TRBD2. This CDR3 contains 15 residues. Unmatched junction bases numbered 6, after V lost 3 bases and J lost 7 bases. Germline loops: CDR1 LGHDT, CDR2 YNNKEL (reference sequence). The CDR3 loop reads CASSHLAGVVNEQFF. The CDR3 nucleotides are TGTGCCAGCAGCCACCTAGCGGGGGTGGTAAATGAGCAGTTCTTC.

In its sample, this clonotype was seen many times. The chain employs TRBV20-1 and TRBJ2-7; the D gene is possibly TRBD2 (5 bases). The CDR3 has 15 residues. Trimming stripped 0 bases from V and 0 bases from J, with 12 bases between. Germline loops: CDR1 DFQATT, CDR2 SNEGSKA (reference sequence). The CDR3 sequence: CSARDLAGPSYEQYF. The DNA of the CDR3 is TGCAGTGCTAGAGATCTGGCGGGCCCCTCCTACGAGCAGTACTTC.

This clonotype was found many times. V gene TRBV5-5 combines with J gene TRBJ2-1; D gene uncertain. V was shortened by 2 bases and J by 4 bases, with 25 bases between the two germline ends. This CDR3 spans 19 amino acids. The germline V gene encodes CDR1 SGHKS and CDR2 YYEKEE (reference sequence). CDR3 coding DNA: TGTGCCAGCAGCTTAACGGCAGCCGAATCGTTACGAACATACAATGAGCAGTTCTTC. This translates into CASSLTAAESLRTYNEQFF.

By share of the sample, this clonotype is medium-sized (0.01 to 0.1%). The V gene is TRBV6-2 or TRBV6-3, the J gene TRBJ1-3; D gene uncertain. CDR1 MNHEY and CDR2 SVGEGT come from the germline V gene. Trimming took 0 bases from V and 0 from J, leaving 15 bases between them. This CDR3 spans 18 amino acids. This chain's CDR3 is CASSYSIFAGYSGNTIYF. CDR3 DNA: TGTGCCAGCAGTTACTCGATTTTCGCAGGATACTCTGGAAACACCATATATTTT.

The sample holds many counts of this clonotype. V and J are TRBV5-1 and TRBJ2-5; TRBD1 matches at 7 bases. CDR3 size: 13 residues. The germline V gene encodes CDR1 SGHRS and CDR2 YFSETQ. Trimming at V came to 3 bases and at J to 6 bases, leaving 5 bases not matched to a gene. The CDR3: CASSSDRIKTQYF. The CDR3, as DNA: TGCGCCAGCAGCTCGGACAGGATTAAGACCCAGTACTTC. The entire variable domain, with the rest obtained from reference TRBV5-1 and TRBJ2-5, is as follows: KAGVTQTPRYLIKTRGQQVTLSCSPISGHRSVSWYQQTPGQGLQFLFEYFSETQRNKGNFPGRFSGRQFSNSRSEMNVSTLELGDSALYLCASSSDRIKTQYFGPGTRLLVL.

This clonotype was counted many times. The rearrangement joins TRBV14 to TRBJ2-2; D gene uncertain. The germline V gene encodes CDR1 SGHDN and CDR2 FVKESK. This CDR3 is 13 amino acids long. V dropped 4 bases and J dropped 3 bases, with 6 bases sitting between them. This chain's CDR3 is CASSLVHTGELFF. In DNA, the CDR3 is TGTGCCAGCAGCCTCGTTCACACCGGGGAGCTGTTTTTT.

The table lists this clonotype with many counts. The chain joins TRBV5-1 to TRBJ1-5; no definite D call. This CDR3 spans 17 amino acids. The V end lost 0 bases, the J end lost 0 bases, and 13 bases lay between the germline ends. In germline, CDR1 is SGHRS, CDR2 YFSETQ. The CDR3 here is CASSLDPQTDSNQPQHF. In DNA, the CDR3 is TGCGCCAGCAGCTTGGATCCCCAGACCGATAGCAATCAGCCCCAGCATTTT.

This clonotype is classed as medium-sized. V usage is TRBV6-5 and J usage is TRBJ1-1; D gene ambiguous. The CDR3 is 11 amino acids. The V and J ends lost 2 bases and 8 bases respectively, with 6 bases between them. Germline values: CDR1 MNHEY, CDR2 SVGAGI. The CDR3 sequence: CASSYAEEAFF. The DNA of the CDR3 is TGTGCCAGCAGTTACGCCGAAGAAGCTTTCTTT.

Ten or more counts support this clonotype. The chain employs TRBV6-6 and TRBJ1-5, with no clear D. The CDR3 spans 14 residues. CDR1 and CDR2 from the germline V gene are MNHNY and SVGAGI (reference sequence). Trimming took 3 bases from V and 6 from J, leaving 12 bases between them. CDR3 coding DNA: TGTGCCAGCAGTTATTCGGGTTGGTTTCAGCCCCAGCATTTT. The encoded protein is CASSYSGWFQPQHF.

In its sample, this clonotype was seen once. The J gene is TRBJ2-7, the V gene TRBV5-4; no reliable D call. The CDR3 is 13 amino acids. Germline CDR1 SGHNT, CDR2 YYREEE (reference sequence). V dropped 4 bases and J dropped 1 base, with 9 bases sitting between them. CDR3 in DNA: TGTGCCAGCAGCCCCCAAGCATCCTACGAGCAGTACTTC. This sequence encodes CASSPQASYEQYF.

This clonotype was observed many times. V is TRBV4-2 and J is TRBJ2-1; TRBD2 agrees at 11 bases. The CDR3 is 15 amino acids. Germline trimming cut 0 bases from V and 6 bases from J; bases unmatched to any gene: 1. CDR1 and CDR2 (germline): LGHNA, YNFKEQ. CDR3 nucleotides: TGTGCCAGCAGCCAAGATAGCGGGGGGGCCAATGAGCAGTTCTTC. This translates into CASSQDSGGANEQFF.